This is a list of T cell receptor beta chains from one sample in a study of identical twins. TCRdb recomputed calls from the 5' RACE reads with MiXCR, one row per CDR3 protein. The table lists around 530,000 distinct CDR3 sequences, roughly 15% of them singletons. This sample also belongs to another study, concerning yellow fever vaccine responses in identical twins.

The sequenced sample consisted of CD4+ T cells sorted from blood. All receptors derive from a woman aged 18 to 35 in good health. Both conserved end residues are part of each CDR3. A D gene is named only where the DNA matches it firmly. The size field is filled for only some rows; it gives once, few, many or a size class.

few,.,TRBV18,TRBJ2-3,TGTGCCAGCTCACCCCCGTCACCGCCAGATACGCAGTATTTT,CASSPPSPPDTQYF
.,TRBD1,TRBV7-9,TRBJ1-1,TGTGCCAGCAGCTCCGAGGGGGCGAACACTGAAGCTTTCTTT,CASSSEGANTEAFF
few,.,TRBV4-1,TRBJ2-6,TGCGCCAGCAGCCAAGGCCACGGAGACTCTGGGGCCAACGTCCTGACTTTC,CASSQGHGDSGANVLTF
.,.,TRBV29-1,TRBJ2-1,TGCAGCGTCCCATCTGACTTGAGCTCCTACAATGAGCAGTTCTTC,CSVPSDLSSYNEQFF
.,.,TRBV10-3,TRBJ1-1,TGTGCCATCAGAAGGGCCGAGTTGAACACTGAAGCTTTCTTT,CAIRRAELNTEAFF
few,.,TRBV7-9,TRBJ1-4,TGTGCCAGCAGCCCGCACGAGATGAATGAAAAACTGTTTTTT,CASSPHEMNEKLFF
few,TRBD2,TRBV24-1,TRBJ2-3,TGTGCCACCAGTGACCCCACTAGCGGGGGAAGCACAGATACGCAGTATTTT,CATSDPTSGGSTDTQYF
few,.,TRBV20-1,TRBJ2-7,TGCAGTGCTAGACCCGCCAAGCGGAGCTCCTACGAGCAGTACTTC,CSARPAKRSSYEQYF
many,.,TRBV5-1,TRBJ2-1,TGCGCCAGCAGCGCCCGGGACTCACAGTTCTTC,CASSARDSQFF
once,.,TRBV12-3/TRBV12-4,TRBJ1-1,TGTGCCAGCAGTTTAACGCCCAGGGAGAACACTGAAGCTTTCTTT,CASSLTPRENTEAFF
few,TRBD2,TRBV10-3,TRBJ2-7,TGTGCCATCAATCCTGGGGGATCTAGCGGGAGGGCCTACGAGCAGTACTTC,CAINPGGSSGRAYEQYF
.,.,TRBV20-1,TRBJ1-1,TGCAGTGCTACAATCCCGGGACGGGAAGCTTTCTTT,CSATIPGREAFF
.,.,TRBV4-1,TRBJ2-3,TGCGCCAGCAGCCAATTGAATGCGGATACGCAGTATTTT,CASSQLNADTQYF
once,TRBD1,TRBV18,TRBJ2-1,TGTGCCAGCTCGCCAGGACAGGAAAGGATCACCTACAATGAGCAGTTCTTC,CASSPGQERITYNEQFF
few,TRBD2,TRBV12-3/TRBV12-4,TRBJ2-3,TGTGCCAGCAGTTTAGGTAGCGGGAGGGAGGATACGCAGTATTTT,CASSLGSGREDTQYF
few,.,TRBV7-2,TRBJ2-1,TGTGCCAGCAGCTTAGTCGGCTTGTGGGACTCCTACAATGAGCAGTTCTTC,CASSLVGLWDSYNEQFF
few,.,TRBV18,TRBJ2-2,TGTGCCAGCTCCCCTCCTACAGTGAACACCGGGGAGCTGTTTTTT,CASSPPTVNTGELFF
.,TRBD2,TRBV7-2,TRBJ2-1,TGTGCCAGCAGCCCGTACAGCGGGAGGGCCTACAATGAGCAGTTCTTC,CASSPYSGRAYNEQFF
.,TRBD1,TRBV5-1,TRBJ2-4,TGCGCCAGCAGCTTTGACAGGGCGGCGGACATTCAGTACTTC,CASSFDRAADIQYF
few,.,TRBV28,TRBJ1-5,TGTGCCAGCAGGCCCCTCGGCGCGGTGGTTGGTCAGCCCCAGCATTTT,CASRPLGAVVGQPQHF
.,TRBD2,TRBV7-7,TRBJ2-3,TGTGCCAGCAGCAAGGGACTAGCGATCACAGATACGCAGTATTTT,CASSKGLAITDTQYF